The present T cell receptor beta chain was sequenced within a study of blood T cells in healthy people across ages (dated by TCRdb to the mid-2010s). A note on the overall study: In model experiments, template switching captured about one uniquely barcoded TCR beta cDNA molecule for every two T cells. To track age-related changes in TCR beta repertoire diversity, the study relied on deep sequencing normalized with unique cDNA molecular identifiers. Donors were grouped into four age groups: young (average roughly 17 years), middle-aged (39), aged (around 60) and long-lived (less than 85). To avoid experimental bias, donors of different ages were spread randomly across the sequencing lanes. Using the same blood draw, the study looked at two additional independent replicas of 1 million unique cDNA reads for two donors, one aged 18 to 30 and the other aged 80 or older. The research as a whole found: Compared with the aged group, more naive CD4+ T cells, fewer expanded clones and increased TCR diversity were shown by the long-lived group, suggesting age selection. There was a strong correlation between observed TCR beta diversity and the percentage of naive T cells measured by flow cytometry. Estimates of total diversity from one million sequenced T cells were regarded as lower bounds and underestimates. As age increased, observed TCR beta diversity per million T cells dropped in a roughly linear way, and a significant reduction was already evident by age about 40. Since profiling was done on bulk unsorted PBMCs, naive and antigen-experienced compartments could not be conclusively compared. Because the CMV infection status of the donors was unknown, age-related changes in expanded clonotypes may potentially have been confounded.

Donors were about 36 systemically healthy Caucasian individuals from Russia aged roughly 6 to 100 years. Each donor gave about 10 milliliters of peripheral blood, drawn into EDTA-treated Vacutainer tubes. Ficoll-Paque density-gradient centrifugation was used to isolate PBMCs, with at least 7 million obtained per sample. Trizol reagent was used to extract total RNA from the PBMCs, yielding at least 6 micrograms per sample. For every donor, an aliquot of PBMCs went through flow cytometry to measure the percentages of naive CD45RAhigh/CD27high T cells. As concerns this clonotype: What antigen it recognizes has not been identified. Per-nucleotide qualities are absent, and no much larger clonotype sits a single base away.

Library preparation was by 5' RACE. Sequenced using an Illumina HiSeq 2500. The second PCR ran for about 7 to 11 cycles and used a J-beta primer mix along with a sample-barcoded 5' primer. A template-switch 5' adaptor carrying 12 random nucleotides introduced a unique molecular identifier onto each TCR beta cDNA molecule. Each sample yielded at least 3 million CDR3-containing paired-end reads. First-strand cDNA was synthesized from all RNA with the Mint cDNA synthesis kit, primed by a TRBC-specific oligonucleotide. Following uracil-DNA glycosylase treatment, a first 18-cycle PCR with universal primers M1SS and BC2_uni_R was performed on all cDNA. As for the original processing: For normalization, 1 million high-quality reads, each with a distinct molecular identifier, were randomly selected from each sample. Instead of being binned into consensus sequences, reads that shared molecular identifiers were thrown out. MiTCR, set to a Q25 quality threshold and the strictest error-elimination algorithm, was used for CDR3 identification, clonotype clustering and error correction. Lower-bound total TCR beta diversity was estimated with a nonparametric unseen species model using Euler transformation. TCRdb trimmed the raw reads at Q25, called clones with MiXCR and kept productive beta chains. Rows matching on CDR3 protein sequence are summarized as one entry with the most common DNA and genes. V and J calls and clone size were set by TCRdb, not the authors. The sample has over a million distinct CDR3 sequences on record, around 42% of them singletons. Of the sample, 6.5% to 10% falls within the top ten clones.

Relative to germline, V is missing 0 bases and J is missing 4 bases, with 3 bases of the junction outside any gene match. The CDR3 numbers 15 residues from cysteine through phenylalanine. CDR3 DNA only is kept here, 45 bases in frame from base 1. As encoded in the germline V gene, CDR1 is SGHTA while CDR2 is FQGTGA. The rearrangement combines TRBV7-3 with TRBJ2-1; 7 nucleotides in the junction match TRBD1. The source material was blood. This TCR was sampled from a woman between 18 and 29 years old in good health. The CDR3 region has the sequence CASSLTPGQYNEQFF. At the DNA level, the sequence is TGTGCCAGCAGCTTAACACCGGGACAGTACAATGAGCAGTTCTTC.